This TCR beta chain derives from a study of control samples from healthy donors and cancer patients (dated by TCRdb to 2019 to 2021). The CDR3 contains 14 residues, cysteine and phenylalanine counted. Left in the record is the CDR3 DNA by itself, 42 bases read in frame from the first base. Clipping removes 6 bases from V and 4 bases from J, with 4 as the unmatched junction base count. Sequences WSHSY (CDR1) and SAAADI (CDR2) are obtained from the germline V gene. Receptors were amplified or captured by the immunoSEQ multiplex PCR assay. TCRdb took over this immuneACCESS table, retaining in-frame rearrangements with V and J assigned. Such tables are incomplete; in checked studies, under half of the missing clones stem from an unresolved V gene, and the remainder is unexplained. The sample records 150,000 to 190,000 clones, more than 85% of which are singletons. Clones ranked in the top ten supply 2.4% of the sample.

A word on this clone: Which antigen it targets is not known. No qualities accompany the bases; no much larger clone lies one base away.

The chain is encoded by TRBV10-2 joined to TRBJ1-4; 8 nucleotides in the junction match TRBD1. The source of this sequence is a man aged 50-60 years in good health. The sequenced material came from blood. The CDR3: CASRQGVFNEKLFF. The DNA is TGCGCCAGCAGACAGGGGGTCTTTAATGAAAAACTGTTTTTT.